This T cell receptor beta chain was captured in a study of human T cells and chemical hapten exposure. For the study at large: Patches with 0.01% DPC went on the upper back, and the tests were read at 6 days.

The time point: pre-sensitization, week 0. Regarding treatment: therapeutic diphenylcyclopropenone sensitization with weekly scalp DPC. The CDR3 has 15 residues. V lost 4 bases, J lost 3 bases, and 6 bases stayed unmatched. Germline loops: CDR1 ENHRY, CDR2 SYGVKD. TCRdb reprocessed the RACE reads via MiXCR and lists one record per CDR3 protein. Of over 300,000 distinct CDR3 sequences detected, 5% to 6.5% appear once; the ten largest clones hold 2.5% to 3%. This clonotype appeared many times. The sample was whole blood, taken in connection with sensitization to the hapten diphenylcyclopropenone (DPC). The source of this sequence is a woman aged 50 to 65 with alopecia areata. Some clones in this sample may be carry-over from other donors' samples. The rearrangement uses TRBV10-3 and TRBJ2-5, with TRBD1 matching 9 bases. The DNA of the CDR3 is TGTGCCATCAGTGGTGGACAGGGGATGAAAGAGACCCAGTACTTC. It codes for CAISGGQGMKETQYF.